This T cell receptor (beta chain) was sequenced during a study of blood T cell repertoires in COVID-19. Study processing details: The authors estimated nucleated cell counts from reference gene primer amplification. Sequencing was performed with immunoSEQ multiplex PCR; in TCRdb, only in-frame clones are kept and a portion is missing. V, J and clone size derive from that table, while D and trimming were established from the DNA sequence. The sample has more than 250,000 clones, around 88% seen once. Followed over time, Seattle patients had been enrolled while infection was active. The receptor comes from a woman aged 25 to 39 with COVID-19, enrolled during active disease. The source material was peripheral blood.

In nucleotides, the CDR3 is TGCGCCAGCAGCCAAGGTCAGCGCTACGAGCAGTACTTC. Encoded protein: CASSQGQRYEQYF. The V call is TRBV4-1, the J call TRBJ2-7; D call uncertain. Trimming removed 1 base at V and 3 bases at J, with 7 bases between. Germline lookup yields CDR1 MGHRA and CDR2 YSYEKL. This CDR3 is 13 amino acids long.